A single sample is the source of the 15 T cell receptor beta chains below, sequenced in a study of blood T cell repertoires in COVID-19. Profiling relied on immunoSEQ multiplex PCR, and the TCRdb table lists in-frame clones only, not all of them. This table has over 20,000 clones, roughly nine tenths appearing once. The sequencing sample was made of peripheral blood. The receptor set was obtained from a man aged 70 or older with acute or convalescent COVID-19.

The V gene is TRBV18, the J gene TRBJ2-7; D gene ambiguous. CDR3 length: 12 residues. Trimming took off 3 bases at V and 6 bases at J, with 9 bases between the two ends. Germline V gives CDR1 KGHSH, CDR2 LQKENI. The CDR3: CASSPNFSEQYF. CDR3 sequence (DNA): TGTGCCAGCTCACCCAATTTTTCCGAGCAGTACTTC.

The chain employs TRBV19 and TRBJ2-3; 8 nucleotides match TRBD2. Germline CDR1 and CDR2: LNHDA and SQIVND (reference sequence). The CDR3 consists of 15 residues. With V trimmed by 4 bases and J by 3 bases, 6 bases remained unmatched. CDR3 sequence reads: CASSKVGGGTDTQYF. In nucleotides, the CDR3 is TGTGCCAGTAGTAAAGTCGGGGGGGGGACAGATACGCAGTATTTT.

V gene TRBV5-1 combines with J gene TRBJ2-1; 11 bases are a match to TRBD2. The CDR3 totals 15 residues. Unmatched junction bases numbered 3, after V lost 2 bases and J lost 5 bases. Looked up from germline, CDR1 is SGHRS and CDR2 is YFSETQ. The CDR3 protein is CASSFLAGGDNEQFF. The CDR3, as DNA: TGCGCCAGCAGCTTCCTAGCGGGAGGAGACAATGAGCAGTTCTTC.

V and J are TRBV28 and TRBJ2-6; unclear D gene. Trimming took off 3 bases at V and 1 base at J, with 4 bases between the two ends. This CDR3 is built from 14 residues. Germline CDR1 and CDR2: MDHEN and SYDVKM. CDR3 sequence: CASSFLSGANVLTF. DNA of the CDR3: TGTGCCAGCAGTTTCTTATCTGGGGCCAACGTCCTGACTTTC.

V usage is TRBV10-2 and J usage is TRBJ2-7, with D maybe TRBD1 (6 bases). V lost 0 bases to trimming and J lost 8 bases, with 11 bases between them. Per the germline V gene, CDR1 is WSHSY and CDR2 is SAAADI. There are 13 residues in the CDR3. The CDR3 DNA follows: TGCGCCAGCAGTGAGTCAAGACAGGACCAGCAGTACTTC. Residues: CASSESRQDQQYF.

In its sample, this clone is medium-sized. V and J are TRBV21-1 and TRBJ2-7; the table names TRBD1, a call not compared with the DNA. TRBV21-1 is labeled a pseudogene. The CDR3 length is 17 residues. The CDR3 is CASSKESRTGSLYEQYF. CDR3 bases: TGTGCCAGCAGCAAAGAGTCCCGGACAGGGTCCCTCTACGAGCAGTACTTC.

This clone appeared a few times. The chain carries TRBV2 and TRBJ2-7; TRBD1 matches at 10 bases. J lost 3 bases, V lost 4 bases, and 3 bases had no gene match. Germline CDR1 reads SNHLY; CDR2 reads FYNNEI. The CDR3 extends over 14 amino acids. The CDR3 bases are TGTGCCAGCAGTGCCGGGACAGGGGACTACGAGCAGTACTTC. Its protein product is CASSAGTGDYEQYF.

This clone has a handful of counts. This sequence joins TRBV7-8 and TRBJ2-2; 8 bases fit TRBD2. This CDR3 comprises 16 residues. CDR1 SGHVS and CDR2 FQNEAQ come from the germline V gene. The V segment lost 5 bases and the J segment 2 bases; nucleotides outside the gene matches: 7. The CDR3 protein is CASSGWSGGNTGELFF. Written as DNA, the CDR3 is TGTGCCAGCAGCGGATGGAGCGGGGGAAACACCGGGGAGCTGTTTTTT.

The chain uses TRBV6-4 and TRBJ2-2, with D perhaps TRBD1 (6 bases). Trimming pared 4 bases from V and 3 bases from J, leaving 27 bases between. The germline V gene encodes CDR1 MRHNA and CDR2 SNTAGT. The CDR3 is made up of 20 amino acids. The CDR3 loop is CASSVPTTITTGKDTGELFF. CDR3 coding DNA: TGTGCCAGCAGTGTCCCCACTACCATAACTACAGGGAAGGACACCGGGGAGCTGTTTTTT.

The chain combines TRBV30 with TRBJ1-3; 7 bases agree with TRBD1. The CDR3 extends over 15 amino acids. V was pared by 1 base and J by 0 bases, with 3 bases of the junction left unmatched. CDR1 and CDR2 (germline): GTSNPN, SVGIG (reference sequence). The CDR3 DNA reads TGTGCCTGGAGTGGGGACAGAATCTCTGGAAACACCATATATTTT. Amino acid sequence: CAWSGDRISGNTIYF.

CDR3 DNA sequence: TGTGCCAGCAGTTCCCCTTCGGGAAGTAGCGGGAGGGCCCGGGAGACCCAGTACTTC. It encodes CASSSPSGSSGRARETQYF. The V and J genes are TRBV28 and TRBJ2-5; TRBD2 matches at 11 bases. With V trimmed by 4 bases and J by 5 bases, 18 bases remained unmatched. The germline V gene has CDR1 MDHEN and CDR2 SYDVKM. The CDR3 totals 19 residues.

The J gene is TRBJ1-4, the V gene TRBV15; 7 bases line up with TRBD1. J was trimmed by 8 bases and V by 0 bases; bases with no gene match: 6. The CDR3 totals 15 residues. Germline-derived CDR1 and CDR2 are LNHNV and YYDKDF (reference sequence). The CDR3 here is CATSRDRQGSEKLFF. Here the CDR3 DNA reads TGTGCCACCAGCAGAGACCGACAGGGAAGCGAAAAACTGTTTTTT.

This chain connects TRBV5-1 to TRBJ2-7, with TRBD1 matching 8 bases. The CDR3 consists of 15 residues. The J segment lost 5 bases and the V segment lost 3 bases, leaving 10 bases of the junction unmatched. CDR1 SGHRS and CDR2 YFSETQ come from the germline V gene. The CDR3 DNA reads as TGCGCCAGCAGCTCTCGACAGGGGATGGATAACGAGCAGTACTTC. This codes for CASSSRQGMDNEQYF.

The chain recombines TRBV19 with TRBJ1-5; D is uncertain. CDR1 is LNHDA, CDR2 SQIVND, per germline (reference sequence). Deletions cut 3 bases from V and 4 bases from J, with 7 bases between. The CDR3 covers 13 residues. The CDR3 DNA sequence: TGTGCCAGTAGTATTTCGGGGAATCAGCCCCAGCATTTT. It codes for CASSISGNQPQHF.

V is TRBV11-2 and J is TRBJ1-1; 8 nucleotides line up with TRBD1. Trimming at V came to 2 bases and at J to 8 bases, leaving 13 bases not matched to a gene. The CDR3 runs 16 residues. The germline V gene encodes CDR1 SGHAT and CDR2 FQNNGV. The CDR3 DNA is TGTGCCAGCAGCTTACCCATTGGACAGGGCGTTCAGGAAGCTTTCTTT. Amino acids: CASSLPIGQGVQEAFF.